This TCR beta chain was captured in a study of T cells in Graves' hyperthyroidism and ophthalmopathy. Stable Graves' hyperthyroidism meant no ophthalmopathy progression within 18 months. On the basis of clinical symptoms, serum thyroxine and TRAb, thyroid ultrasound and orbital computed tomography, diagnoses were made. Amplification of TCR beta CDR3 regions used RNA as the template. A set of HTBI primers served as the primers for a first-round RT-PCR of the TCR CDR3. TCRdb re-analysed the multiplex PCR reads in MiXCR, keeping a single row per CDR3 protein. This repertoire shows about 700,000 distinct CDR3 sequences, roughly 15% found once; its top ten account for more than 8.5%. The length of the CDR3 is 14 residues. The germline CDR1 and CDR2 sequences are MNHEY and SVGEGT. With 5 bases clipped from V and 1 base from J, the junction kept 3 bases outside the gene matches. Study-wide findings and caveats: Ophthalmopathy prediction by the model preceded onset by a median roughly 6 months. Clonotypes that were expanded in thyroid above 0.001 mostly appeared in blood too.

This clonotype was counted ten times or more. Its antigen is as yet unknown. The V call is TRBV6-2 or TRBV6-3, the J call TRBJ2-7, with 9 bases aligning to TRBD2. The source material was blood. The origin of this receptor is a woman younger than 30 with Graves' hyperthyroidism. This CDR3 reads CASSISGRSYEQYF. CDR3 bases: TGTGCCAGCAGTATAAGCGGGAGGTCCTACGAGCAGTACTTC.